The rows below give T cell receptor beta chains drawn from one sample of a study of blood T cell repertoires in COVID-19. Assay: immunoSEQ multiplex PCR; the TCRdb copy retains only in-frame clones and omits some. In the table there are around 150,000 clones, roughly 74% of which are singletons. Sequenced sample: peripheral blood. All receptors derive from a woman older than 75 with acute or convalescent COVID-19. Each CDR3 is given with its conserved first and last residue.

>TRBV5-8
CASSLPGFDSPLHF
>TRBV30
CAWRPVNSPLHF
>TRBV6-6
CASKGTGGNQPQHF
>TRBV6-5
CASRDRTSTDTQYF
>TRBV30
CAWSGSNPYEQYF
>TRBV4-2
CASSQEARGAETQYF
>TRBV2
CASSKTGGRAEAFF
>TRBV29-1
CSVGVGLLNTEAFF
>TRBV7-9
CASTDSYGYTF
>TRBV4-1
CASSQGQGTSTDTQYF
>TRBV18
CASSPPGQGVQPQHF
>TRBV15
CATSMDRTSLYF
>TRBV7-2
CASSLVSGSQTEQYF
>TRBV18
CASSPGTGQTEAFF
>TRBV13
CASSPSGGSSYEQYF
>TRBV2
CASSPTPGLVQYNEQFF
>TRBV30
CAWSPIGTATYEQYF
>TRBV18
CASSPWEGNQPQHF
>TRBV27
CASSLQGGNTEAFF
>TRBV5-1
CASRPGQGIYNEQFF
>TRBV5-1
CASSSGTIGETQYF
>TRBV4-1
CASSQAGTGKETQYF
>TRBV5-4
CASSPPGGLETQYF
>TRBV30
CASQSRTENTEAFF
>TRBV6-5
CATRSQAGNTEAFF
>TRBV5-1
CASSFGVQGEKLFF
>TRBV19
CASTSPGTGVSQPQHF
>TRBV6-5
CASSLYRGTGYGYTF
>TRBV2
CASSDGTGVYGYTF
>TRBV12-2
CASRSGTGGQYF
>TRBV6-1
CASSDSGTGGSYEQYF